The sequence of this T cell receptor (beta chain) was determined in a study of cytotoxic CD8 clonotypes in ibrutinib-treated CLL. Regarding the study as a whole: Upon ibrutinib response clonality rose, and upon progression it fell back toward baseline.

TCRdb keeps only in-frame clones here, not all; method: immunoSEQ multiplex PCR. The repertoire holds around 77,000 clones, with more than 75% as singletons. This clone was counted a single time. The antigen is not known. The CDR3 contains 11 residues. The V end lost 4 bases, the J end lost 4 bases, and 6 bases lay between the germline ends. Germline values: CDR1 SGHRS, CDR2 YFSETQ. The sequence came from a human donor with chronic lymphocytic leukemia. Sequencing used PBMCs, obtained at disease progression, from a patient treated with ibrutinib. The gene calls are TRBV5-1 and TRBJ2-7, with D uncertain. CDR3 nucleotide sequence: TGCGCCAGCAGCGGAAAATACGAGCAGTACTTC. Translation gives CASSGKYEQYF.